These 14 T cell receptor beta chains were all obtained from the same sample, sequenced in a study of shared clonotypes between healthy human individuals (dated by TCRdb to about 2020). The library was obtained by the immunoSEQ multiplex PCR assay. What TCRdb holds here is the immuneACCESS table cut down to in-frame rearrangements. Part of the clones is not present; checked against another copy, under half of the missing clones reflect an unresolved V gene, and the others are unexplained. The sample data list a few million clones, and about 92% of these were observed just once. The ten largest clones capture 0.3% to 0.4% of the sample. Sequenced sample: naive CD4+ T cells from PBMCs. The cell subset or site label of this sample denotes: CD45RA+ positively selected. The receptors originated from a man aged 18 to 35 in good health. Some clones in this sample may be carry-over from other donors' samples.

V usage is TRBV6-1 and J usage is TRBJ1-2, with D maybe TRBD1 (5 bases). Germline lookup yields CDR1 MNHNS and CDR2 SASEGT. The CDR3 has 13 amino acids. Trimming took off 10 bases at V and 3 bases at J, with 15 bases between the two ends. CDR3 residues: CATRTGTHYGYTF. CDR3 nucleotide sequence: TGTGCCACCCGCACCGGGACCCACTATGGCTACACCTTC.

CDR3 region: CATSRTASYNEQFF. DNA for the CDR3: TGTGCCACCAGCAGGACAGCTTCCTACAATGAGCAGTTCTTC. This sequence joins TRBV15 and TRBJ2-1, with a tentative D call TRBD1 (5 bases). V shed 3 bases and J shed 1 base, with 7 bases lying between them. The CDR3 has 14 amino acids. The germline V gene has CDR1 LNHNV and CDR2 YYDKDF (reference sequence).

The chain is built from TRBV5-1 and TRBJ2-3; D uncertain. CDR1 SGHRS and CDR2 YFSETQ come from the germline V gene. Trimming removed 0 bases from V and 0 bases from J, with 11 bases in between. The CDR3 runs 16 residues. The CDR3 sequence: CASSLEVRTSTDTQYF. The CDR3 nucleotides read TGCGCCAGCAGCTTGGAGGTTAGAACAAGCACAGATACGCAGTATTTT.

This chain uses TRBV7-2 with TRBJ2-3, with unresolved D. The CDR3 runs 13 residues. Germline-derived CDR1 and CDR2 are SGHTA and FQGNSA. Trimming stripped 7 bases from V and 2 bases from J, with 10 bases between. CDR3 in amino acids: CASTSQPTDTQYF. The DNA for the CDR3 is TGTGCCAGCACCTCCCAGCCCACAGATACGCAGTATTTT. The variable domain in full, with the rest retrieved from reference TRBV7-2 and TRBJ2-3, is GAGVSQSPSNKVTEKGKDVELRCDPISGHTALYWYRQSLGQGLEFLIYFQGNSAPDKSGLPSDRFSAERTGGSVSTLTIQRTQQEDSAVYLCASTSQPTDTQYFGPGTRLTVL.

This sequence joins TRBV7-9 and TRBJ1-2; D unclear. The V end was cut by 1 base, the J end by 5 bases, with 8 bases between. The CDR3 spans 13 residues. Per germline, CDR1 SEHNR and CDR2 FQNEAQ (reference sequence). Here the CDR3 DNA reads TGTGCCAGCAGCTTAGGGGAGGAGTATGGCTACACCTTC. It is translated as CASSLGEEYGYTF.

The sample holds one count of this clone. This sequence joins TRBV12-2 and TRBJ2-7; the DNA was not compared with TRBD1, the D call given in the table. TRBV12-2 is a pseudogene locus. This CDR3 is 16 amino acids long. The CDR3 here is CASRLALVTGAYEQYF. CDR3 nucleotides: TGTGCAAGTCGCTTAGCGTTAGTGACAGGGGCGTACGAGCAGTACTTC.

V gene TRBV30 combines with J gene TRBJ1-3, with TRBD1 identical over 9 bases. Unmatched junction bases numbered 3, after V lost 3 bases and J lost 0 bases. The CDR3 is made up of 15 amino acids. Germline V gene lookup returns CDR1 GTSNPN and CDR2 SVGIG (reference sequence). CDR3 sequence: CAWRGQGNSGNTIYF. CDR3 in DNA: TGTGCCTGGAGAGGACAGGGGAACTCTGGAAACACCATATATTTT.

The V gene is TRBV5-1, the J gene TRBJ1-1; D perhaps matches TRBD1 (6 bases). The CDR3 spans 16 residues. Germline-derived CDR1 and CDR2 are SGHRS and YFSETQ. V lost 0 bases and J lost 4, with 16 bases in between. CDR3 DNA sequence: TGCGCCAGCAGCTTGGTCCCAACAGGGTCGGGCACTGAAGCTTTCTTT. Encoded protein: CASSLVPTGSGTEAFF.

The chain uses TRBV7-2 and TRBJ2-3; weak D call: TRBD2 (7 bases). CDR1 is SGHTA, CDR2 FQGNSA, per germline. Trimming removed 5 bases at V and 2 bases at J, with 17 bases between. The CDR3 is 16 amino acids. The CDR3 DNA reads TGTGCCAGCAGCCCCCCCGGCGGGGGCCCCACAGATACGCAGTATTTT. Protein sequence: CASSPPGGGPTDTQYF.

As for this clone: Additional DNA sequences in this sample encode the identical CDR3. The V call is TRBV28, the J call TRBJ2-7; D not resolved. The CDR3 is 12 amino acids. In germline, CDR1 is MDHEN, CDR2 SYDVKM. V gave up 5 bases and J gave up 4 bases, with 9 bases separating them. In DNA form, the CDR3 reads TGTGCCAGCAGTCTAGACTCGTACGAGCAGTACTTC. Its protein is CASSLDSYEQYF.

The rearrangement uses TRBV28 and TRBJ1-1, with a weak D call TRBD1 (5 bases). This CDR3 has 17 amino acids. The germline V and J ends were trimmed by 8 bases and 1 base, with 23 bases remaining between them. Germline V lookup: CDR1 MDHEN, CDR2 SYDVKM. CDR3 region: CASGSAGPPGRNTEAFF. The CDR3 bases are TGTGCCAGCGGATCCGCAGGGCCACCGGGGAGGAACACTGAAGCTTTCTTT.

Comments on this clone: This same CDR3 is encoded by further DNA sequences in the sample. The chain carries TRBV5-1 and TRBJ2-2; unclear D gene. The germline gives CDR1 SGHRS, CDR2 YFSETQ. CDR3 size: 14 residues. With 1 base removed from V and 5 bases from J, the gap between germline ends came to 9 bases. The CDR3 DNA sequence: TGCGCCAGCAGCTTGAAGGCAACTACCGGGGAGCTGTTTTTT. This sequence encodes CASSLKATTGELFF.

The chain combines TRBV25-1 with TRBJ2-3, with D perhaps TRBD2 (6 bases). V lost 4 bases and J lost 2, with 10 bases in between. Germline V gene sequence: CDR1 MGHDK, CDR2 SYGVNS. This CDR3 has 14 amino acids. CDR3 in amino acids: CASSGRGPTDTQYF. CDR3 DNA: TGTGCCAGCAGTGGGCGGGGACCCACAGATACGCAGTATTTT.

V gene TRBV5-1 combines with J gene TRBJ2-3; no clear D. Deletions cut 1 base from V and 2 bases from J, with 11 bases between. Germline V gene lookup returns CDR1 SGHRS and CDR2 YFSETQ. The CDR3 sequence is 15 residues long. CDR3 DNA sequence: TGCGCCAGCAGCTTGCTGGCCTCGTTCACAGATACGCAGTATTTT. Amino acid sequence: CASSLLASFTDTQYF. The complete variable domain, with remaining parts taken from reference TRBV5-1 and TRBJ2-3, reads KAGVTQTPRYLIKTRGQQVTLSCSPISGHRSVSWYQQTPGQGLQFLFEYFSETQRNKGNFPGRFSGRQFSNSRSEMNVSTLELGDSALYLCASSLLASFTDTQYFGPGTRLTVL.